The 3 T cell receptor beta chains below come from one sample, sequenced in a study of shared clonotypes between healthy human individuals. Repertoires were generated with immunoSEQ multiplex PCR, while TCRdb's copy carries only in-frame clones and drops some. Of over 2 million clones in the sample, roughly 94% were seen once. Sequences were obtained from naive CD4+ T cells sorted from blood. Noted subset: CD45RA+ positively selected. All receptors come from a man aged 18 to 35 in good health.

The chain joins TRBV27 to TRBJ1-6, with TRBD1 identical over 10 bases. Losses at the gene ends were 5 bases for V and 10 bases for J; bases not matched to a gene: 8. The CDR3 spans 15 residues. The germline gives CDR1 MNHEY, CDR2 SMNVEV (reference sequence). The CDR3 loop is CASSRAGTGESPLHF. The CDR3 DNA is TGTGCCAGCAGTCGAGCCGGGACAGGGGAATCACCCCTCCACTTT.

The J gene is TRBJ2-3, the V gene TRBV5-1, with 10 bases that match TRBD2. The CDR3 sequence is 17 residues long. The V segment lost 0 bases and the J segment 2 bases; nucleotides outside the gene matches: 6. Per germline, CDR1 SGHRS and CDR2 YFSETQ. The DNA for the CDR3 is TGCGCCAGCAGCTTGGCCACTAGCGGGACCACCACAGATACGCAGTATTTT. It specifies CASSLATSGTTTDTQYF.

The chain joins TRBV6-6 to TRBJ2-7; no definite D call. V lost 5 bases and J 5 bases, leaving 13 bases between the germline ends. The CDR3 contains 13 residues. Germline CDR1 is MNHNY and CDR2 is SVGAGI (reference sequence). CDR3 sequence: CASSLPFGHEQYF. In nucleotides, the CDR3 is TGTGCCAGCAGTCTACCCTTCGGCCACGAGCAGTACTTC.